Each of the 8 T cell receptor beta chains below was sequenced from the same sample in a study of T cell responses to AZD1222 COVID-19 vaccine. Clones were read by immunoSEQ multiplex PCR, and TCRdb kept only the in-frame ones, dropping some. Of over 120,000 clones listed, 80% to 95% are singletons. The sequenced sample was peripheral blood, obtained on day 0 of AZD1222 vaccination. All receptors derive from an adult in good health.

The gene calls are TRBV7-2 and TRBJ2-1, with 7 bases identical to TRBD2. This CDR3 contains 15 residues. The germline V gene has CDR1 SGHTA and CDR2 FQGNSA. V was clipped by 2 bases and J by 8 bases; unmatched bases: 9. CDR3 protein: CASSLLRGSGYEQFF. The DNA for the CDR3 is TGTGCCAGCAGCTTACTGCGCGGGAGTGGCTATGAGCAGTTCTTC.

The genes are TRBV7-8 and TRBJ2-7, with D possibly called TRBD1 or TRBD2 (5 bases each). The germline V gene encodes CDR1 SGHVS and CDR2 FQNEAQ. This CDR3 is built from 16 residues. V lost 0 bases, J lost 4 bases, and 16 bases lay in between. CDR3 bases: TGTGCCAGCAGCTTAGCGCTCGGACGGGGCTTGTACGAGCAGTACTTC. It specifies CASSLALGRGLYEQYF.

V gene TRBV5-1 combines with J gene TRBJ1-4; possibly TRBD1 for D (5 bases). CDR1 is SGHRS, CDR2 YFSETQ, per germline. V dropped 1 base and J dropped 7 bases, with 14 bases sitting between them. There are 15 residues in the CDR3. The CDR3 DNA reads as TGCGCCAGCAGCTTGCGGAGGGGCAGTGTTGAAAAACTGTTTTTT. Protein sequence: CASSLRRGSVEKLFF.

The rearrangement uses TRBV27 and TRBJ2-4; no reliable D call. There are 14 residues in the CDR3. V lost 3 bases, J lost 0 bases, and 6 bases lay in between. CDR1 MNHEY and CDR2 SMNVEV come from the germline V gene (reference sequence). CDR3 in DNA: TGTGCCAGCAGTTTCTCTAGAGCCAAAAACATTCAGTACTTC. It translates to CASSFSRAKNIQYF.

The genes are TRBV5-1 and TRBJ2-1; 7 bases line up with TRBD2. The CDR3 is 17 amino acids. Unmatched junction bases numbered 15, after V lost 4 bases and J lost 5 bases. The germline gives CDR1 SGHRS, CDR2 YFSETQ. CDR3 sequence: CASSQAQGGGGDNEQFF. The CDR3, as DNA: TGCGCCAGCAGCCAGGCCCAGGGCGGCGGGGGAGACAATGAGCAGTTCTTC.

In this sample, this clone turned up a few times. CDR3 region: CASSQDKGQGQPQHF. Here the CDR3 DNA reads TGTGCCAGCAGCCAAGACAAAGGGCAAGGGCAGCCCCAGCATTTT. V usage is TRBV4-2 and J usage is TRBJ1-5, with D uncertain. The CDR3 sequence is 15 residues long. V lost 0 bases to trimming and J lost 7 bases, with 13 bases between them. Germline V gives CDR1 LGHNA, CDR2 YNFKEQ.

This clone was seen once. V gene TRBV14 combines with J gene TRBJ1-6; 8 positions match TRBD1. The V gene end was trimmed by 1 base and the J gene end by 6 bases; junction bases not matched to a gene: 2. Germline V gene sequence: CDR1 SGHDN, CDR2 FVKESK. The CDR3 totals 15 residues. CDR3 protein: CASSQVTGVNSPLHF. CDR3 sequence (DNA): TGTGCCAGCAGCCAAGTGACAGGGGTTAATTCACCCCTCCACTTT. Based on the CDR3 plus reference TRBV14 and TRBJ1-6, the full variable domain is EAGVTQFPSHSVIEKGQTVTLRCDPISGHDNLYWYRRVMGKEIKFLLHFVKESKQDESGMPNNRFLAERTGGTYSTLKVQPAELEDSGVYFCASSQVTGVNSPLHFGNGTRLTVT.

The CDR3 DNA sequence: TGTGCCACCAGTGATTCTAATTCAGGGGAGTCCTACAATGAGCAGTTCTTC. Its translation is CATSDSNSGESYNEQFF. The rearrangement joins TRBV24-1 to TRBJ2-1, with D perhaps TRBD1 (6 bases). The CDR3 covers 17 residues. V was clipped by 2 bases and J by 1 base, with 14 bases between them. Looked up from germline, CDR1 is KGHDR and CDR2 is SFDVKD.